This T cell receptor beta chain was obtained from a study of blood T cell repertoires in COVID-19. For the study at large: Italy, Spain and the United States were the sources of the convalescent and acute COVID-19 samples.

Trimming at V came to 2 bases and at J to 6 bases, leaving 3 bases not matched to a gene. The germline CDR1 and CDR2 sequences are LGHNA and YNFKEQ. The CDR3 extends over 15 amino acids. This clone is a singleton in its sample. In the authors' methods: Nucleated cell counts were estimated from reference gene primer amplification. Sequenced by immunoSEQ multiplex PCR; TCRdb stores in-frame clones only, minus some. V and J calls and clone size are as listed in that table; D and trimming were resolved from the DNA. This sample has some 87,000 clones, with around four fifths found just once. The source of this sequence is a man of 80 years or more with active or convalescent COVID-19. Sequencing was done on a sample of peripheral blood. V gene TRBV4-2 combines with J gene TRBJ2-1; 11 bases fit TRBD2. The CDR3 region is CASSQHLAGGNEQFF. In DNA, the CDR3 is TGTGCCAGCAGCCAACATCTAGCGGGAGGCAATGAGCAGTTCTTC.